The source of this T cell receptor (beta chain) is a study of T cell repertoires in cytomegalovirus infection. As for the study in general: Public TCR beta signatures provided an indication of both CMV infection and a matching HLA type. Study-level points and caveats: Adding up the frequency of public TCR beta families identified people who carried CMV plus the relevant HLA. CMV-specific TCR beta clonotypes restricted by HLA-C were the ones dominating the ex vivo response.

TCRdb redid the calling of the reads with MiXCR, one entry per CDR3 protein. The sample records fewer than 700,000 distinct CDR3 sequences, approximately 24% being singletons. This CDR3 region has 16 residues. Germline V gives CDR1 SGHTA, CDR2 FQGNSA. V was shortened by 5 bases and J by 2 bases, with 16 bases between the two germline ends. With regard to this clonotype: The antigen is undetermined.

The J gene is TRBJ1-5, the V gene TRBV7-2; D is possibly TRBD1 (5 bases). The source material was CD8+ T cells from PBMCs. This sequence originates from a human donor in good health (CMV status not recorded). Some clones in this sample may be carry-over from other donors' samples. For the CDR3, the DNA is TGTGCCAGCAGCACGTACGGGGGACTGGGCAATCAGCCCCAGCATTTT. Its protein product is CASSTYGGLGNQPQHF.